The 32 T cell receptor beta chains below were found in one sample sequenced in a study of regulatory dendritic cells for organ transplantation. Allogeneic regulatory or mature dendritic cells were co-cultured for four to six days with CFSE-labeled sorted T cells at 1:10. Assay used: immunoSEQ multiplex PCR; TCRdb lists only in-frame clones, some missing. The sample has 15,000 to 20,000 clones, over 75% seen once. These receptors are not linked to any known antigen. Sample: memory CD4+ T cells from blood cultured with regulatory dendritic cells. Specified subset: CD45RO+ memory T cells. These receptors all stem from a human donor in good health.

V gene TRBV5-5 combines with J gene TRBJ2-7; 8 bases align to TRBD2. The CDR3 has 13 residues. The V segment lost 6 bases and the J segment 6 bases; nucleotides outside the gene matches: 8. Germline values: CDR1 SGHKS, CDR2 YYEKEE (reference sequence). The CDR3 DNA follows: TGTGCCAGCAACCTGGGGGGGACTAGCGAGCAGTACTTC. Its translation: CASNLGGTSEQYF.

The chain uses TRBV27 and TRBJ1-4, with 10 bases matching TRBD1. CDR1 is MNHEY and CDR2 is SMNVEV in the germline V gene (reference sequence). V shed 6 bases and J 7 bases; nucleotides not matched to a gene: 14. This CDR3 is 17 amino acids long. The CDR3 DNA is TGTGCCAGCAGGTCGGGACAGGGGTCAATAGCGGCTGAAAAACTGTTTTTT. Translating it yields CASRSGQGSIAAEKLFF.

This chain connects TRBV19 to TRBJ1-5; 8 bases are a match to TRBD1. Germline V gives CDR1 LNHDA, CDR2 SQIVND (reference sequence). After removal of 3 bases from V and 5 bases from J, the junction contained 6 bases not matched to a gene. The CDR3 consists of 15 residues. CDR3 amino acids: CASSIQGAGYQPQHF. In DNA form, the CDR3 reads TGTGCCAGTAGTATCCAGGGGGCTGGGTATCAGCCCCAGCATTTT. Filled out from reference TRBV19 and TRBJ1-5, the complete variable domain reads DGGITQSPKYLFRKEGQNVTLSCEQNLNHDAMYWYRQDPGQGLRLIYYSQIVNDFQKGDIAEGYSVSREKKESFPLTVTSAQKNPTAFYLCASSIQGAGYQPQHFGDGTRLSIL.

CDR3 bases: TGTGCCTGGCTGGACCCAGGGGGCGCCTATGGCTACACCTTC. It encodes CAWLDPGGAYGYTF. The chain couples TRBV30 to TRBJ1-2; 8 bases fit TRBD1. V lost 5 bases, J lost 4 bases, and 9 bases stayed unmatched. The CDR3 length is 14 residues. Germline lookup yields CDR1 GTSNPN and CDR2 SVGIG (reference sequence).

This clone was seen more than once but under ten times. The chain recombines TRBV4-3 with TRBJ2-3; the D is unclear. In germline, CDR1 is LGHNA, CDR2 YSLEER. The length of the CDR3 is 16 residues. Trimming cost V 1 base and J 2 bases, with 13 bases left between them. As DNA, the CDR3 is TGCGCCAGCAGCCAAGGGTCTACCGACGACACAGATACGCAGTATTTT. Amino acid sequence: CASSQGSTDDTDTQYF.

The CDR3 DNA is TGTGCCAGCAGTTCTGTAGCGGGCCAAGAGACCCAGTACTTC. This sequence encodes CASSSVAGQETQYF. The chain has TRBV6-5 and TRBJ2-5, with TRBD2 identical over 7 bases. V trimming: 4 bases; J trimming: 1 base; junction bases outside the gene matches: 3. CDR1 and CDR2 from the germline V gene are MNHEY and SVGAGI. The CDR3 contains 14 residues.

The chain links TRBV6-6 to TRBJ2-7; D is perhaps TRBD1 or TRBD2 (5 bases each). The ends were cut back, 2 bases at V and 3 bases at J, with 8 bases in the middle. This CDR3 is 13 amino acids long. The germline V gene encodes CDR1 MNHNY and CDR2 SVGAGI (reference sequence). The CDR3 spells CASSYQGRYEQYF. CDR3 coding DNA: TGTGCCAGCAGTTACCAGGGACGCTACGAGCAGTACTTC.

The chain uses TRBV7-8 and TRBJ1-4; unclear D gene. The CDR3 runs 14 residues. Germline V lookup: CDR1 SGHVS, CDR2 FQNEAQ. Deletions cut 1 base from V and 8 bases from J, with 11 bases between. The CDR3 DNA is TGTGCCAGCAGCTTAGATGGGTACGGGGAAAAACTGTTTTTT. Residues: CASSLDGYGEKLFF. The whole variable domain, remainder taken from reference TRBV7-8 and TRBJ1-4, is GAGVSQSPRYKVAKRGQDVALRCDPISGHVSLFWYQQALGQGPEFLTYFQNEAQLDKSGLPSDRFFAERPEGSVSTLKIQRTQQEDSAVYLCASSLDGYGEKLFFGSGTQLSVL.

For this clone: The same CDR3 arises from other DNA sequences in this sample as well. V is TRBV2 and J is TRBJ2-4; D perhaps matches TRBD1 (6 bases). CDR3 length equals 13 residues. The germline gives CDR1 SNHLY, CDR2 FYNNEI. The V end lost 8 bases, the J end lost 0 bases, and 8 bases lay between the germline ends. The CDR3 bases are TGTGCCAGCGGGGGCCTAGCCAAAAACATTCAGTACTTC. This codes for CASGGLAKNIQYF.

The V and J genes are TRBV5-1 and TRBJ1-3, with a possible D match to TRBD1 (6 bases). V was pared by 2 bases and J by 0 bases, with 15 bases between. Looked up from germline, CDR1 is SGHRS and CDR2 is YFSETQ. The CDR3 runs 17 residues. CDR3 protein: CASSLNPGAHSGNTIYF. The CDR3 DNA reads as TGCGCCAGCAGCTTAAACCCAGGGGCTCACTCTGGAAACACCATATATTTT.

The chain carries TRBV6-6 and TRBJ1-2; no definite D call. With 2 bases removed from V and 2 bases from J, the gap between germline ends came to 3 bases. In germline, CDR1 is MNHNY, CDR2 SVGAGI (reference sequence). The CDR3 totals 12 residues. The DNA of the CDR3 is TGTGCCAGCAGTTACAGAAACTATGGCTACACCTTC. It codes for CASSYRNYGYTF.

J is TRBJ2-2 and V is TRBV5-1; no clear D gene. This CDR3 contains 12 residues. CDR1 is SGHRS, CDR2 YFSETQ, per germline. The V end was cut by 5 bases, the J end by 3 bases, with 5 bases between. The CDR3 reads CASRFDTGELFF. CDR3 coding DNA: TGCGCCAGCAGATTTGACACCGGGGAGCTGTTTTTT.

The chain links TRBV7-2 to TRBJ2-7; D gene uncertain. Trimming removed 5 bases at V and 7 bases at J, with 15 bases between. This CDR3 has 13 amino acids. Germline V gene data show CDR1 as SGHTA and CDR2 as FQGNSA. The CDR3 spells CASSPRTDKEQYF. CDR3 sequence (DNA): TGTGCCAGCAGCCCACGAACCGACAAGGAGCAGTACTTC.

The V gene is TRBV10-3, the J gene TRBJ1-5; 7 nucleotides agree with TRBD1. The CDR3 length is 16 residues. With 6 bases clipped from V and 0 bases from J, the junction kept 8 bases outside the gene matches. Germline V gives CDR1 ENHRY, CDR2 SYGVKD. The CDR3 loop is CAISGGQTYSNQPQHF. The DNA of the CDR3 is TGTGCCATCAGCGGGGGACAGACTTATAGCAATCAGCCCCAGCATTTT.

The chain joins TRBV29-1 to TRBJ2-2; a possible D gene is TRBD1 (6 bases). Germline V gives CDR1 SQVTM, CDR2 ANQGSEA. V dropped 7 bases and J dropped 1 base, with 10 bases sitting between them. This CDR3 region has 13 residues. The CDR3 sequence: CSAGTLNTGELFF. Here the CDR3 DNA reads TGCAGCGCCGGGACATTGAACACCGGGGAGCTGTTTTTT.

This clone has just one count. The genes are TRBV19 and TRBJ2-7; maybe TRBD2 (6 bases). The CDR3 extends over 16 amino acids. Trimming pared 3 bases from V and 3 bases from J, leaving 18 bases between. Germline V gene data show CDR1 as LNHDA and CDR2 as SQIVND (reference sequence). The CDR3 DNA reads TGTGCCAGTAGTATTGGCGGGGCTCCGAGTTACTACGAGCAGTACTTC. Protein product: CASSIGGAPSYYEQYF. The variable domain in full, with the rest retrieved from reference TRBV19 and TRBJ2-7, is DGGITQSPKYLFRKEGQNVTLSCEQNLNHDAMYWYRQDPGQGLRLIYYSQIVNDFQKGDIAEGYSVSREKKESFPLTVTSAQKNPTAFYLCASSIGGAPSYYEQYFGPGTRLTVT.

The CDR3 is CASSPPPGRNEQFF. In DNA, the CDR3 is TGTGCCAGCTCACCACCCCCCGGGCGGAATGAGCAGTTCTTC. V and J are TRBV18 and TRBJ2-1, with D unresolved. Trimming shortened V by 0 bases and J by 7 bases, and 10 bases separated the two germline ends. The CDR3 covers 14 residues. Germline V gene lookup returns CDR1 KGHSH and CDR2 LQKENI.

The CDR3 DNA reads TGTGCCAGCAGCTTGGGAGGGGGCCAATACGAGCAGTACTTC. The encoded protein is CASSLGGGQYEQYF. The chain couples TRBV5-4 to TRBJ2-7, with 7 bases lining up with TRBD1. The germline V gene encodes CDR1 SGHNT and CDR2 YYREEE (reference sequence). Germline trimming cut 0 bases from V and 4 bases from J; bases unmatched to any gene: 4. This CDR3 is built from 14 residues.

The chain has TRBV10-1 and TRBJ2-2; D is uncertain. Germline lookup yields CDR1 WNHNN and CDR2 SYGVQD (reference sequence). Trimming shortened V by 2 bases and J by 7 bases, and 11 bases separated the two germline ends. The CDR3 sequence is 14 residues long. This CDR3 is CASSENSGGGELFF. The CDR3 DNA reads TGCGCCAGCAGTGAGAATTCGGGCGGCGGGGAGCTGTTTTTT.

This chain links TRBV5-4 with TRBJ1-6, with unresolved D. This CDR3 is 16 amino acids long. V was cut by 1 base and J by 0 bases, with 8 bases left in between. Germline CDR1 SGHNT, CDR2 YYREEE (reference sequence). CDR3 bases: TGTGCCAGCAGCTTGTCCCCGAGCTCCTATAATTCACCCCTCCACTTT. Amino acids: CASSLSPSSYNSPLHF.

The genes are TRBV29-1 and TRBJ2-2, with 8 bases fitting TRBD1. The germline V gene has CDR1 SQVTM and CDR2 ANQGSEA. Trimming cost V 7 bases and J 6 bases; bases outside gene matches: 10. This CDR3 has 14 residues. The CDR3, as DNA: TGCAGCGCCCGGACAGGGACAATATCCGGGGAGCTGTTTTTT. It translates to CSARTGTISGELFF.

This chain uses TRBV28 with TRBJ1-5; no definite D call. Trimming shortened V by 5 bases and J by 2 bases, and 13 bases separated the two germline ends. Germline assignment: CDR1 MDHEN and CDR2 SYDVKM. The CDR3 sequence is 15 residues long. CDR3 sequence reads: CASSDVWVGNQPQHF. CDR3 sequence (DNA): TGTGCCAGCAGTGACGTATGGGTGGGCAATCAGCCCCAGCATTTT.

The rearrangement links TRBV30 to TRBJ1-2, with TRBD1 identical over 7 bases. Germline lookup yields CDR1 GTSNPN and CDR2 SVGIG (reference sequence). Trimming removed 2 bases from V and 0 bases from J; junction bases left unmatched: 6. The CDR3 length is 15 residues. The CDR3 region has the DNA TGTGCCTGGAGTCCTTTACAGGGGACTAACTATGGCTACACCTTC. Its translation: CAWSPLQGTNYGYTF.

The gene calls are TRBV11-2 and TRBJ2-1; D is unclear. V gave up 1 base and J gave up 3 bases, with 7 bases separating them. Germline-derived CDR1 and CDR2 are SGHAT and FQNNGV. There are 14 residues in the CDR3. CDR3 nucleotides: TGTGCCAGCAGCTTAGCTCCAGTCTACAATGAGCAGTTCTTC. This encodes CASSLAPVYNEQFF.

The V call is TRBV4-1, the J call TRBJ2-3; no clear D. CDR3 size: 15 residues. V gave up 0 bases and J gave up 3 bases, with 10 bases separating them. Germline CDR1 reads MGHRA; CDR2 reads YSYEKL. The CDR3 sequence: CASSQDGVGTDTQYF. CDR3 sequence (DNA): TGCGCCAGCAGCCAAGATGGGGTCGGAACAGATACGCAGTATTTT.

This clone was observed a handful of times. V and J are TRBV4-2 and TRBJ2-5, with 10 bases aligning to TRBD2. The CDR3 is 16 residues long. Trimming removed 0 bases from V and 9 bases from J; junction bases left unmatched: 10. The germline CDR1 and CDR2 sequences are LGHNA and YNFKEQ. As DNA, the CDR3 is TGTGCCAGCAGCCAAGATCCCCAGCGGGGGGGGCGGGCCCAGTACTTC. This codes for CASSQDPQRGGRAQYF.

The chain has TRBV28 and TRBJ1-3; 9 nucleotides line up with TRBD1. CDR1 is MDHEN, CDR2 SYDVKM, per germline. The CDR3 length is 17 residues. Losses at the gene ends were 1 base for V and 1 base for J; bases not matched to a gene: 5. The CDR3 nucleotides read TGTGCCAGCAGTTTATATGACAGGGGGGTTTCTGGAAACACCATATATTTT. Its translation is CASSLYDRGVSGNTIYF.

This clone was counted between two and nine times. The chain uses TRBV9 and TRBJ1-1; D is ambiguous. The CDR3 spans 18 residues. The germline V gene encodes CDR1 SGDLS and CDR2 YYNGEE. V dropped 0 bases and J dropped 0 bases, with 18 bases sitting between them. The CDR3 spells CASSVAPIWNPMNTEAFF. The CDR3 DNA is TGTGCCAGCAGCGTAGCTCCCATCTGGAACCCAATGAACACTGAAGCTTTCTTT.

This chain links TRBV28 with TRBJ1-5; D is ambiguous. The ends were cut back, 2 bases at V and 1 base at J, with 6 bases in the middle. Germline V CDR1 and CDR2: MDHEN, SYDVKM. This CDR3 spans 14 amino acids. The CDR3 nucleotides are TGTGCCAGCAGTTTAGGCGTGAGCAATCAGCCCCAGCATTTT. Amino acids: CASSLGVSNQPQHF.

This clone was observed a few times. V usage is TRBV6-5 and J usage is TRBJ1-4, with a possible D match to TRBD1 (6 bases). Germline V CDR1 and CDR2: MNHEY, SVGAGI. The CDR3 totals 14 residues. V was cut by 8 bases and J by 4 bases, with 14 bases left in between. CDR3 sequence reads: CASDLTGNNEKLFF. The CDR3 DNA sequence: TGTGCCAGCGACCTTACAGGGAATAATGAAAAACTGTTTTTT.

The CDR3 DNA follows: TGTGCCAGCAGCCATACGCTACTAGCGGGAGACGACAATGAGCAGTTCTTC. The encoded protein is CASSHTLLAGDDNEQFF. The rearrangement joins TRBV14 to TRBJ2-1, with TRBD2 matching 11 bases. In germline, CDR1 is SGHDN, CDR2 FVKESK. The CDR3 runs to 17 residues. Unmatched junction bases numbered 9, after V lost 3 bases and J lost 5 bases.

This chain links TRBV2 with TRBJ1-2; D is perhaps TRBD1 (5 bases). Germline CDR1 is SNHLY and CDR2 is FYNNEI. Trimming took 9 bases from V and 4 from J, leaving 21 bases between them. The CDR3 runs to 15 residues. CDR3: CARGGSGPQSYGYTF. In DNA, the CDR3 is TGTGCCAGAGGTGGGTCGGGACCCCAGTCCTATGGCTACACCTTC.